Detailed here is one T cell receptor beta chain. Its target is not known. V lost 5 bases and J lost 0; bases outside the gene matches: 10. Germline loops: CDR1 SGHTA, CDR2 FQGNSA. The CDR3 is made up of 17 amino acids. The data were taken from a study of T cell responses to AZD1222 COVID-19 vaccine. TCRdb keeps only in-frame clones here, not all; method: immunoSEQ multiplex PCR. Among 150,000 to 200,000 clones listed, around nine tenths were seen once. Overall study results and limits: Donors were largely white British and mainly female; clonal diversity was possibly underestimated. Nearly half of spike-specific TCRs reportedly target unmutated variant regions.

The J gene is TRBJ1-5, the V gene TRBV7-2; the match to TRBD1 covers 7 bases. This clonotype originated in an adult in good health. Sequenced here: peripheral blood, sampled on day 0 of AZD1222 vaccination. The CDR3 sequence: CASSPRAGGYSNQPQHF. The CDR3 nucleotides read TGTGCCAGCAGCCCCCGGGCAGGGGGGTATAGCAATCAGCCCCAGCATTTT.